This T cell receptor (beta chain) was sequenced during a study of cytomegalovirus exposure and HLA in healthy donors. Study-wide context: Earlier findings included nearly 120 million unique TCR beta sequences obtained from about 170 million T cells. Findings and caveats of the study: Presence/absence analyses assumed roughly uniform sequencing depth across donors.

The CDR3 runs to 14 residues. Germline V gene data show CDR1 as MNHEY and CDR2 as SMNVEV (reference sequence). The germline V and J ends were trimmed by 6 bases and 8 bases, with 19 bases remaining between them. The primer mix had 60 Vbeta and 13 Jbeta primers. Sequencing used immunoSEQ multiplex PCR; TCRdb keeps in-frame clones, though not all of them. The sample shows about 140,000 clones, around 75% of them seen only once. Details on this clone: What it binds is not known.

The material sequenced was PBMCs. This receptor was obtained from a woman in her 40s in good health and CMV-seronegative. The chain employs TRBV27 and TRBJ1-2; D is perhaps TRBD1 (5 bases). The CDR3 loop is CASRGSGSREGYTF. In DNA, the CDR3 is TGTGCCAGCAGGGGATCAGGGTCTCGGGAGGGCTACACCTTC.